These T cell receptor beta chains were read from a single sample in a study of immune characteristics of hereditary and idiopathic chronic pancreatitis. Sequenced by immunoSEQ multiplex PCR; TCRdb stores in-frame clones only, minus some. In the table there are about 1,600 clones, roughly 80% of which are singletons. Material: pancreas tissue with hereditary chronic pancreatitis. These receptors were obtained from a human donor with chronic pancreatitis. Each CDR3 is given with its conserved first and last residue. A D gene is named only where the DNA matches it firmly. The size field is filled for only some rows; it gives once, few, many or a size class.

15,TRBV6-4,NA,NA,TRBJ1-1,TGTGCCAGCAGTGACTCGACTCCCGATAACACTGAAGCTTTCTTT,CASSDSTPDNTEAFF
15,TRBV6-5,NA,NA,TRBJ1-2,TGTGCCAGCAGTACGGACAACCAGGCCAACTATGGCTACACCTTC,CASSTDNQANYGYTF
17,TRBV6-1,TRBD1,NA,TRBJ1-4,TGTGCCAGCAGTGAGTGGGCAGGGGGGGCCCGAAATGAAAAACTGTTTTTT,CASSEWAGGARNEKLFF
15,TRBV28,TRBD1,NA,TRBJ1-6,TGTGCCAGCACGTATACCGGGACAGTTAATTCACCCCTCCACTTT,CASTYTGTVNSPLHF
14,TRBV3-1/TRBV3-2,TRBD1,NA,TRBJ1-1,TGTGCCAGCAGCCAAAACCAGGGGGACACTGAAGCTTTCTTT,CASSQNQGDTEAFF
14,TRBV6-4,TRBD1,NA,TRBJ2-3,TGTGCCAGCAGTGACGGGACAGGGGCAGATACGCAGTATTTT,CASSDGTGADTQYF
15,TRBV28,NA,NA,TRBJ1-2,TGTGCAGCACTATTACCCAGGGATTCTAACTATGGCTACACCTTC,CAALLPRDSNYGYTF
13,TRBV29-1,NA,once,TRBJ1-2,TGCAGCGTTGAAACCAACAGGGACTATGGCTACACCTTC,CSVETNRDYGYTF
13,TRBV5-5,NA,NA,TRBJ1-5,TGTGCCAGCAGCCTGGGGGGGGATCAGCCCCAGCATTTT,CASSLGGDQPQHF
12,TRBV6-1,NA,few,TRBJ2-7,TGTGCCAGCAGTGACCGGTTCTACGAGCAGTACTTC,CASSDRFYEQYF
14,TRBV25-1,NA,NA,TRBJ1-6,TGTGCCAGCAGTGAATATGTGGGGAATTCACCCCTCCACTTT,CASSEYVGNSPLHF
14,TRBV7-2,NA,NA,TRBJ2-1,TGTGCCAGCAGATTGGAGCTGACGTACAATGAGCAGTTCTTC,CASRLELTYNEQFF
17,TRBV4-3,TRBD2,NA,TRBJ2-3,TGCGCCAGCAGCCAAGAACTAGCGGGGGGCCCCACAGATACGCAGTATTTT,CASSQELAGGPTDTQYF
15,TRBV4-1,NA,NA,TRBJ2-3,TGCGCCAGCAGCCAAGATCGAGGGACCCAGGATACGCAGTATTTT,CASSQDRGTQDTQYF
16,TRBV3-1/TRBV3-2,NA,NA,TRBJ2-5,TGTGCCAGCAGACTCGGCGCAGGGGGGGTGTCAGAGACCCAGTACTTC,CASRLGAGGVSETQYF
15,TRBV2,NA,NA,TRBJ2-5,TGTGCCAGCAACGCCGGTAGTTTACCTGGAGAGACCCAGTACTTC,CASNAGSLPGETQYF
15,TRBV5-4,NA,NA,TRBJ2-6,TGTGCCAGCAGCTTGACAGGGTTTGGGGCCAACGTCCTGACTTTC,CASSLTGFGANVLTF
15,TRBV6-1,TRBD2,NA,TRBJ2-1,TGTGCCAGCAGTGAACTAGCGGGGGGGCCCAATGAGCAGTTCTTC,CASSELAGGPNEQFF
12,TRBV5-1,NA,NA,TRBJ1-2,TGCGCCAGCAGCTTAGCCAGGGAGGGCTACACCTTC,CASSLAREGYTF
15,TRBV27,NA,NA,TRBJ1-2,TGTGCCAGCAGTTTAGCCAGGAGGGGAGGCTATGGCTACACCTTC,CASSLARRGGYGYTF
14,TRBV4-2,TRBD1,once,TRBJ1-1,TGTGCCAGCAGCCCAGACAGGGATTCCGCTGAAGCTTTCTTT,CASSPDRDSAEAFF
11,TRBV7-2,NA,once,TRBJ2-5,TGTGCCAGCAGCTTAGCGGAGACCCAGTACTTC,CASSLAETQYF
14,TRBV7-2,NA,NA,TRBJ1-5,TGTGCCAGCAGCGCCCTCACCGGGGGGCAGCCCCAGCATTTT,CASSALTGGQPQHF
16,TRBV5-4,TRBD1,NA,TRBJ2-6,TGTGCCAGCGACAGGGTACCAAACTCTGGGGCCAACGTCCTGACTTTC,CASDRVPNSGANVLTF
13,TRBV15,NA,NA,TRBJ1-2,TGTGCCACCAGCAGCAGGGGTAACTATGGCTACACCTTC,CATSSRGNYGYTF
15,TRBV4-2,TRBD1,NA,TRBJ1-6,TGTGCCAGCAGCCAAGACGAGACAGGGGGATCACCCCTCCACTTT,CASSQDETGGSPLHF
16,TRBV6-1,TRBD1,NA,TRBJ2-2,TGTGCCAGCAGTGAATTAACAGGGGGCGGCCCCGGGGAGCTGTTTTTT,CASSELTGGGPGELFF
14,TRBV7-9,NA,few,TRBJ1-2,TGTGCCAGCAGACAAAGCGAGGGGGGAGATGGCTACACCTTC,CASRQSEGGDGYTF
14,TRBV27,NA,NA,TRBJ1-2,TGTGCCAGCAGTTTATATCTGGGATCTGACGGCTACACCTTC,CASSLYLGSDGYTF
15,TRBV3-1/TRBV3-2,NA,few,TRBJ1-2,TGTGCCAGCAGCCAAGAGCAGAGCTGGAACTATGGCTACACCTTC,CASSQEQSWNYGYTF
17,TRBV6-1,TRBD2,NA,TRBJ2-4,TGTGCCAGCAGTGAAGTGTCAGGCGGGGGAGGCAAAAACATTCAGTACTTC,CASSEVSGGGGKNIQYF
15,TRBV14,TRBD1,NA,TRBJ2-6,TGTGCCAGCAGCTGGGGACAGGTTGGGGCCAACGTCCTGACTTTC,CASSWGQVGANVLTF
14,TRBV7-9,TRBD1,NA,TRBJ2-2,TGTGCCAGCAGCGAACAGGGGGCAACGGGGGAGCTGTTTTTT,CASSEQGATGELFF
18,TRBV5-1,TRBD1,NA,TRBJ1-4,TGCGCCAGCAGCTCCGCACCGGGACAGGGGGCAACTAATGAAAAACTGTTTTTT,CASSSAPGQGATNEKLFF
16,TRBV14,TRBD2,NA,TRBJ2-7,TGTGCCAGCAGCCGATACCTTAGCGGGGGCCCCTACGAGCAGTACTTC,CASSRYLSGGPYEQYF
14,TRBV30,TRBD1,NA,TRBJ2-7,TGTGCCTGGAGTGTAACCGGGACAGGGGACGAGCAGTACTTC,CAWSVTGTGDEQYF
15,TRBV6-5,NA,NA,TRBJ2-3,TGTGCCAGCAGCCGCACCCGGGGTGAGACAGATACGCAGTATTTT,CASSRTRGETDTQYF